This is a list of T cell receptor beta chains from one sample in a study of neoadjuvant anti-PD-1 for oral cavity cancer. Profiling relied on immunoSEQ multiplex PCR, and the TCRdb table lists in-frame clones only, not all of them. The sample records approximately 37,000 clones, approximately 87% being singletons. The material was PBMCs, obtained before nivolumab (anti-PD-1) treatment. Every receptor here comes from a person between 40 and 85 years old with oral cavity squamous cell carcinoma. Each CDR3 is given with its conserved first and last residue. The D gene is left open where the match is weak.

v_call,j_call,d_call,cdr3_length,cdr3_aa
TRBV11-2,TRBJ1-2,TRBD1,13,CASSLAGGDGYTF
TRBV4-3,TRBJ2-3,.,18,CASSQDNPLVSRTDTQYF
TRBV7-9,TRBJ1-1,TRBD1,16,CASSFRTGRRDTEAFF
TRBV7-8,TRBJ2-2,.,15,CASSLVDRSTGELFF
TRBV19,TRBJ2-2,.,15,CASTRASGGTGELFF
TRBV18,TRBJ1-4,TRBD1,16,CASSPLQGATNEKLFF
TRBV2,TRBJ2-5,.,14,CASKTGSGQETQYF
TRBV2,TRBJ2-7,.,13,CASSELRENEQYF
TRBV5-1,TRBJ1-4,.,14,CASSSEATNEKLFF
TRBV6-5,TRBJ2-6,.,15,CASRPAWAGANVLTF
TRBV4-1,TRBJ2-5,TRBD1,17,CASSQPIRDRGRETQYF
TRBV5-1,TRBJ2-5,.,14,CASSSARTEETQYF
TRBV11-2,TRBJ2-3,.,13,CASSPDYTDTQYF
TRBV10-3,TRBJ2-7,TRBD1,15,CAISELDRFSYEQYF
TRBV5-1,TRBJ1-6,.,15,CASSLETEWNSPLHF
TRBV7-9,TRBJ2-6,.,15,CASSTHSSGANVLTF
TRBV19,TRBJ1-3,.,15,CASSILLGAGNTIYF
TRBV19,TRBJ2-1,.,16,CASSALIREYYNEQFF
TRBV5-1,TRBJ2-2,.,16,CASSLVMESGTGELFF
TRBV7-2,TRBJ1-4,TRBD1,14,CASSAGQGGEKLFF
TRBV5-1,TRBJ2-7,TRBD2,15,CASSYSSGGRYEQYF
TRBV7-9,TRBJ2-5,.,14,CASSLAGGQETQYF
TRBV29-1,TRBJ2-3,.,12,CSVVELTDTQYF
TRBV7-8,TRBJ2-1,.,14,CASSLEAASNEQFF
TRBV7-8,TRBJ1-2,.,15,CASSLVAGTGQGYTF
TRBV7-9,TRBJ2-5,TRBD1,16,CASSLSGQGAKETQYF
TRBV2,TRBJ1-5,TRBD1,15,CASTRGTGGNQPQHF
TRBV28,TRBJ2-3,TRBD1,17,CASSGNWGQGFTDTQYF
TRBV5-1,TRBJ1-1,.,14,CASSLADRNTEAFF
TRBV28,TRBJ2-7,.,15,CASSLSSAASYEQYF
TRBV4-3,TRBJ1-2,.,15,CASSQGEQASYGYTF
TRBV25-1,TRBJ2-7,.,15,CASSDSSRRSYEQYF
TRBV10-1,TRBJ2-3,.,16,CASSPHGGGNTDTQYF
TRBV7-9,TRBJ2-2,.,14,CASSLVAAAGELFF
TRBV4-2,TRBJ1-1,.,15,CASSQEMAQNTEAFF
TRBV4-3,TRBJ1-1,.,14,CASSQLLANTEAFF
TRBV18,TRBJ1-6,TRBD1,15,CASSPGGQFNSPLHF
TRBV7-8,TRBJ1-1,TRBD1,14,CASSLAGDRGEAFF
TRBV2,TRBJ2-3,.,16,CASSEARMWDTDTQYF
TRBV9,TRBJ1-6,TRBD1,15,CASSAGTGIGSPLHF
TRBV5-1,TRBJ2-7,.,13,CASSTTGEGEQYF
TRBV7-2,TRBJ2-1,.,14,CASSYRQINNEQFF
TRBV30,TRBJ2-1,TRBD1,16,CAWSSPGTGSYNEQFF
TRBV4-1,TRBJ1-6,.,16,CASSGRTVQPGSPLHF
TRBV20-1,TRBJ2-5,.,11,CSARNRETQYF
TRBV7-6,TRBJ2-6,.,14,CASSPLSGANVLTF
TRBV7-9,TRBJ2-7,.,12,CASSPDGYEQYF
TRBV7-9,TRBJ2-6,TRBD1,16,CASSRNTGAGANVLTF
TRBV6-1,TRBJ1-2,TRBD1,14,CASSVGTGIYGYTF
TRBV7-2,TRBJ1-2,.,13,CASSLSGVDGYTF
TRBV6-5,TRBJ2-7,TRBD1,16,CASSLQSPGQGYEQYF
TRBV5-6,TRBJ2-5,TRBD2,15,CASSFWRGGGETQYF
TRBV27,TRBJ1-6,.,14,CASSFLQGYSPLHF
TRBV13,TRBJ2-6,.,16,CASSLLSVSGANVLTF
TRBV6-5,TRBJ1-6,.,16,CASSYNGAGYNSPLHF